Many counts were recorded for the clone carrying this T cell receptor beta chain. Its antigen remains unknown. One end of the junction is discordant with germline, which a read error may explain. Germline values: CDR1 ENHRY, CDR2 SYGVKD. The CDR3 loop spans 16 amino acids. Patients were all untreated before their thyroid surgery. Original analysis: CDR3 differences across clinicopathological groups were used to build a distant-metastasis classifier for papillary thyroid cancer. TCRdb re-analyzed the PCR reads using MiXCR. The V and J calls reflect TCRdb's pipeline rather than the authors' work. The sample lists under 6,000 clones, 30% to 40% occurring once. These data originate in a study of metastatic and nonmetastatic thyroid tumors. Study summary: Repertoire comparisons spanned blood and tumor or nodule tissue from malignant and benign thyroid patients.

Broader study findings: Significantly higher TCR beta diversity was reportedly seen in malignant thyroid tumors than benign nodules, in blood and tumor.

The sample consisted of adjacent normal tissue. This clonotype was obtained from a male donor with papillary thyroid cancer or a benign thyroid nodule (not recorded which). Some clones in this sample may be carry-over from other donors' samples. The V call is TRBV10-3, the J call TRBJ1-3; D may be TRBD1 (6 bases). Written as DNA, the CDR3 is TGTGCCATCGGGGGATCCGGGACATTCTCTGGAGACACCATATATTTT. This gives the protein CAIGGSGTFSGDTIYF.